This T cell receptor (beta chain) came from a study of OX40 agonist ivuxolimab in advanced cancers. Study as a whole: At 0.01 to 10 mg/kg, ivuxolimab was administered intravenously to patients every 2 weeks.

The protocol was immunoSEQ multiplex PCR, while the TCRdb copy is restricted to in-frame clones and leaves out a portion. The table shows tens of thousands of clones, with roughly 90% occurring only once. Germline V gives CDR1 LNHDA, CDR2 SQIVND (reference sequence). V lost 8 bases to trimming and J lost 1 base, with 10 bases between them. The CDR3 is made up of 13 amino acids. This sample comprised CD4+ or CD8+ T cells sorted from blood, obtained in a trial of the OX40 agonist ivuxolimab. This chain connects TRBV19 to TRBJ2-3; D gene uncertain. This TCR derives from an adult with an advanced solid tumor such as melanoma, head and neck, liver or kidney cancer. This chain's CDR3 is CASRNLGTDTQYF. CDR3 coding DNA: TGTGCCAGTCGGAATCTGGGCACAGATACGCAGTATTTT.